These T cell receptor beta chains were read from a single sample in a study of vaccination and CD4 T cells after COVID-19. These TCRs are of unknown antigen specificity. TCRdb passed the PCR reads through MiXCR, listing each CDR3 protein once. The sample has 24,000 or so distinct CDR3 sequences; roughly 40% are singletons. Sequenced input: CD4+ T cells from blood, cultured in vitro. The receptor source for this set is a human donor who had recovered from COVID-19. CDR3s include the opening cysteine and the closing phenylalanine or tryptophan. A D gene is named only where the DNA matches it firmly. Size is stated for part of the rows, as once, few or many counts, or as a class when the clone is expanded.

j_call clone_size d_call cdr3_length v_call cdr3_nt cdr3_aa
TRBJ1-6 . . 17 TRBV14 TGTGCCAGCAGCTCGCTTCTTGGGGGAGGCCCCTATTCACCCCTCCACTTT CASSSLLGGGPYSPLHF
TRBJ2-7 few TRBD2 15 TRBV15 TGTGCCACCAGCAGAGATAGCCTAGCGGGAGTTGAGCAGTACTTC CATSRDSLAGVEQYF
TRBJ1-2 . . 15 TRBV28 TGTGCCAGCAAACCGGGGGACACAACTAACTATGGCTACACCTTC CASKPGDTTNYGYTF
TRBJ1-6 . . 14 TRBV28 TGTGCCGGGTCGGGGGGGACTAACTATTCACCCCTCCACTTT CAGSGGTNYSPLHF
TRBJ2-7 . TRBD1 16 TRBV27 TGTGCCAGCAGTGCCCCCGGGACAGGGGTCTCCTACGAGCAGTACTTC CASSAPGTGVSYEQYF
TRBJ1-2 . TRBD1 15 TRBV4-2 TGTGCCAGCAGCCAAGGTGCAGGGGGGCTCTATGGCTACACCTTC CASSQGAGGLYGYTF
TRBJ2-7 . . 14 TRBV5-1 TGCGCCAGCAGCTTGGATCCAGGAGCCTACGAGCAGTACTTC CASSLDPGAYEQYF
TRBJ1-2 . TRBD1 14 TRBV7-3 TGTGCCAGCAGCTTAACGGGACAGGGTAGAGGCTACACCTTC CASSLTGQGRGYTF
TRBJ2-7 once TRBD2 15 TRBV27 TGTGCCAGCAGTTTACTGAGCGGGAGCCTCTACGAGCAGTACTTC CASSLLSGSLYEQYF
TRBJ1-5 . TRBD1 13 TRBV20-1 TGCAGTGCTTCGGGACAGTTCAATCAGCCCCAGCATTTT CSASGQFNQPQHF
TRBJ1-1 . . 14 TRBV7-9 TGTGCCAGCACGACGCGGGGGAGGAACACTGAAGCTTTCTTT CASTTRGRNTEAFF
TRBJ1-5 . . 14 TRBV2 TGTGCCAGCAGTTCACAGGGATCGTACCAGCCCCAGCATTTT CASSSQGSYQPQHF
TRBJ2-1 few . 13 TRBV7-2 TGTGCCAGCAGCCCTCTTGGCGGCAATGAGCAGTTCTTC CASSPLGGNEQFF
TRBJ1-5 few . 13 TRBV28 TGTGCCAGCACCCCCACAGAAAATCAGCCCCAGCATTTT CASTPTENQPQHF
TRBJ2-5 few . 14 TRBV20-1 TGCAGTGCTACCGTTCCAGGGGTCCAAGAGACCCAGTACTTC CSATVPGVQETQYF
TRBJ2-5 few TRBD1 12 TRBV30 TGTGCCTGGAGTGTACAGGGGGAGACCCAGTACTTC CAWSVQGETQYF
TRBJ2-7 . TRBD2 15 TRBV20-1 TGCAGTGCTAGAGTGGGACTAGCGGACAACTACGAGCAGTACTTC CSARVGLADNYEQYF
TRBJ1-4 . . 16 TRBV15 TGTGCCACCAGCAGAGATCGGGGAGACGCGGATGAAAAACTGTTTTTT CATSRDRGDADEKLFF
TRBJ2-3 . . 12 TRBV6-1 TGTGCCAGCAGTGAGTTCACAGATACGCAGTATTTT CASSEFTDTQYF
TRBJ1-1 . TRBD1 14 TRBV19 TGTGCCAGTATCCACGACAGGGAGAACACTGAAGCTTTCTTT CASIHDRENTEAFF
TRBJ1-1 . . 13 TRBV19 TGTGCCAGTACTCCTAGGCCTGGTACTGAAGCTTTCTTT CASTPRPGTEAFF
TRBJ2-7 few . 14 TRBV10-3 TGTGCCATCAGTCAGGGCCTGGTCTCCTACGAGCAGTACTTC CAISQGLVSYEQYF
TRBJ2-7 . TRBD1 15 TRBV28 TGTGCCAGCAGACCCCCGGGACAGGGTAGATACGAGCAGTACTTC CASRPPGQGRYEQYF
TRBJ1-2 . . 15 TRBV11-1 TGTGCCAGCAGCTTGGGGTCGGTAGCTAACTATGGCTACACCTTC CASSLGSVANYGYTF
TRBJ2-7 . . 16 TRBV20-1 TGCAGTGCTAGAGATCGTCGCTACCAGGCTCGGGAAGAGCAGTACTTC CSARDRRYQAREEQYF
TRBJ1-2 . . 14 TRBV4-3 TGCGCCAGCAGCCAAAACAGGGTAGGCTATGGCTACACCTTC CASSQNRVGYGYTF
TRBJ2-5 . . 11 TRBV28 TGTGCCAGCAGTACAAACGTGGCCCAGTACTTC CASSTNVAQYF
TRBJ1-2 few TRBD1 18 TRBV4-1 TGCGCCAGCAGCCAAGCGCGCAGGGTTGGGACAGCTAACTATGGCTACACCTTC CASSQARRVGTANYGYTF
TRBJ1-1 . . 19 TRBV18 TGTGCCAGCTCACCTACAATAAACTTACAGGGCGCCGGGAACACTGAAGCTTTCTTT CASSPTINLQGAGNTEAFF
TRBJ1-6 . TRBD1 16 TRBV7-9 TGTGCCAGCAGCCTCGGACAGGCGGGGTATAATTCACCCCTCCACTTT CASSLGQAGYNSPLHF
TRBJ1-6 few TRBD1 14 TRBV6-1 TGTGCCAGCAGACTGGGACAGTTTAATTCACCCCTCCACTTT CASRLGQFNSPLHF
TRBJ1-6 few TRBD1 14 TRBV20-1 TGCAGTGCTAGAGTGACAGGGGTGAATTCACCCCTCCACTTT CSARVTGVNSPLHF
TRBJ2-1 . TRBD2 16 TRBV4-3 TGCGCCAGCAGCCAAGACCGGGCAGGGAGGGGCAATGAGCAGTTCTTC CASSQDRAGRGNEQFF
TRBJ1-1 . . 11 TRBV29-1 TGCAGCGTTGCGGACAGACGTGAAGCTTTCTTT CSVADRREAFF
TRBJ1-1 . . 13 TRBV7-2 TGTGCCAGCAGCCCACAGATGAACACTGAAGCTTTCTTT CASSPQMNTEAFF
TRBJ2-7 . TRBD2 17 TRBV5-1 TGCGCCAGCAGCTGGGGGACTAGCGGACGCACCACGTACGAGCAGTACTTC CASSWGTSGRTTYEQYF
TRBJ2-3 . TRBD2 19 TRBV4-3 TGCGCCAGCAGCCAACAATGGGGGGCTAGCGGGAGCTGGTCAGATACGCAGTATTTT CASSQQWGASGSWSDTQYF
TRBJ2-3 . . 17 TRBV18 TGTGCCAGCTCAGGGTTGGACCACCGAATCATGCGAGATACGCAGTATTTT CASSGLDHRIMRDTQYF
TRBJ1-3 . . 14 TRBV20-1 TGCAGTGCCAGGGACCTTAAGGCCGGAAACACCATATATTTT CSARDLKAGNTIYF
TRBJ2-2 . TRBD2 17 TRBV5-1 TGCGCCAGCAGAGCGGGTTACCAGCGGGACAACACCGGGGAGCTGTTTTTT CASRAGYQRDNTGELFF
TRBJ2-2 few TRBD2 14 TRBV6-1 TGTGCCAGCAGTCAGCGACTAGCGGGTGGGGAGCTGTTTTTT CASSQRLAGGELFF
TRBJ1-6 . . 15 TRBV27 TGTGCCAGCAGTATAAGGACCGGAGAAGGTTCACCCCTCCACTTT CASSIRTGEGSPLHF
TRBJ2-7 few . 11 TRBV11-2 TGTGCCAGCAGCCCCGACATGGAGCAGTACTTC CASSPDMEQYF
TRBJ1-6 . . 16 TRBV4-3 TGCGCCAGCAGCCAAGGAGACAGTTCGGCCGGTTCACCCCTCCACTTT CASSQGDSSAGSPLHF
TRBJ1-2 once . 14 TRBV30 TGTGCCTGCCTCAGGTCCGATTCTTACTATGGCTACACCTTC CACLRSDSYYGYTF
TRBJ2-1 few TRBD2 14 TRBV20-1 TGCAGTGCTAGTCCTAGCGGGCCTCGGGATGAGCAGTTCTTC CSASPSGPRDEQFF
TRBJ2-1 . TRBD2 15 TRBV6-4 TGTGCCAGCAGTCACTCGGCAGCGGGGGGTAATGAGCAGTTCTTC CASSHSAAGGNEQFF
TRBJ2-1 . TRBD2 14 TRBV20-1 TGCAGTGCTAGTTATCTGCTAGCGGTCAATGAGCAGTTCTTC CSASYLLAVNEQFF
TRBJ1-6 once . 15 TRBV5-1 TGCGCCAGCAGCTTGGAGGAGGGGCGGGATTCACCCCTCCACTTT CASSLEEGRDSPLHF
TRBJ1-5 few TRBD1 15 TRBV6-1 TGTGCCAGCAGCGACCCCGACAGGGTAAAGCAGCCCCAGCATTTT CASSDPDRVKQPQHF
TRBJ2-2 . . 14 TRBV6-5 TGTGCCAGCAGTTACGACCACTCCTCCGGGGAGCTGTTTTTT CASSYDHSSGELFF
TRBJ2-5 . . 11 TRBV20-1 TGCAGTGCTGACAGGCAAGAGACCCAGTACTTC CSADRQETQYF
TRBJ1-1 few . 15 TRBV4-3 TGCGCCAGCAGCCTCGGACAACAGTACAACACTGAAGCTTTCTTT CASSLGQQYNTEAFF
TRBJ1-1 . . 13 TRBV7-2 TGTGCCAGCAGCGAATCGGGGAACACTGAAGCTTTCTTT CASSESGNTEAFF
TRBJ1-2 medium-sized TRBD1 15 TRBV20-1 TGCAGTGCTAGAGATTCGAGGGGGCAGTACTATGGCTACACCTTC CSARDSRGQYYGYTF
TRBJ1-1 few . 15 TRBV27 TGTGCCAGCAGAGGGGCCAAGGCCGGGGATACTGAAGCTTTCTTT CASRGAKAGDTEAFF
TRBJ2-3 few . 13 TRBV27 TGTGCCAGCAGTTGGAGGGGGGCAGATACGCAGTATTTT CASSWRGADTQYF
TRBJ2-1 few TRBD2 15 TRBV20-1 TGCAGTGCCCACTCCCTAGCGGGAGGCTACAATGAGCAGTTCTTC CSAHSLAGGYNEQFF
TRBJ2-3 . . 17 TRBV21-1 TGTGCCAGCAGCAAAGTGCTGGGCAGGGGTAGGTCAGATACGCAGTATTTT CASSKVLGRGRSDTQYF